This TCR beta chain was identified during a study of cytomegalovirus exposure and HLA in healthy donors. The CDR3 covers 13 residues. Per the germline V gene, CDR1 is SNHLY and CDR2 is FYNNEI. The V end was cut by 4 bases, the J end by 4 bases, with 7 bases between. About this clone itself: The target antigen is unknown.

Findings and caveats of the study: Data from an earlier analysis indicated that most TCR beta V segments were productive either about 90% or about 30% of the time.

Vbeta (60) and Jbeta (13) primers were used in the PCR. The repertoire was sequenced with immunoSEQ multiplex PCR; TCRdb's copy has only in-frame clones and lacks some. Of 180,000 or so clones detected, under 80% appear once; the ten largest clones hold 2% to 2.5%. The receptor's source is a human donor in good health. The sample was PBMCs. The V call is TRBV2, the J call TRBJ2-2; unclear D gene. In nucleotides, the CDR3 is TGTGCCAGCAGTGGTATCAGCACCGGGGAGCTGTTTTTT. Translation gives CASSGISTGELFF.